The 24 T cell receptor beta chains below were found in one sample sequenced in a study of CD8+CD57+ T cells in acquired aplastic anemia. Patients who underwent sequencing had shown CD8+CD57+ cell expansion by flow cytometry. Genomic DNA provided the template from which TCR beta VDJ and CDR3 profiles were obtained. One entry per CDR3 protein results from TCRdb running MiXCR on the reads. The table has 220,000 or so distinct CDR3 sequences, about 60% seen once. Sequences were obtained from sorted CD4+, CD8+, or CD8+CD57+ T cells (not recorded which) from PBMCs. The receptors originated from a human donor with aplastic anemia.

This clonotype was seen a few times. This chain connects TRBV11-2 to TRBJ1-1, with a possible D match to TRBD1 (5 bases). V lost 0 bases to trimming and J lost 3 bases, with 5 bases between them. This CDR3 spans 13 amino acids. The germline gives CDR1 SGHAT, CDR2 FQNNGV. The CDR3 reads CASSLDRDTEAFF. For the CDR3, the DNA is TGTGCCAGCAGCTTAGACAGGGACACTGAAGCTTTCTTT.

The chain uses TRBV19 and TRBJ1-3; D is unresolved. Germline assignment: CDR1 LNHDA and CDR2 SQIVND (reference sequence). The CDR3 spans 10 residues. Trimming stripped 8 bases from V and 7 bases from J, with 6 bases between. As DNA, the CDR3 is TGTGCCAGTGGTCTTAACACCATATATTTT. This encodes CASGLNTIYF.

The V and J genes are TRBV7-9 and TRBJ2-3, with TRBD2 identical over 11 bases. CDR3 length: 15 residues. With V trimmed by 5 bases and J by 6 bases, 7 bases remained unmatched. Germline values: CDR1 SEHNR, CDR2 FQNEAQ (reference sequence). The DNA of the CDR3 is TGTGCCAGCAGCCAACTAGCGGGAGTTACCGATACGCAGTATTTT. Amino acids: CASSQLAGVTDTQYF.

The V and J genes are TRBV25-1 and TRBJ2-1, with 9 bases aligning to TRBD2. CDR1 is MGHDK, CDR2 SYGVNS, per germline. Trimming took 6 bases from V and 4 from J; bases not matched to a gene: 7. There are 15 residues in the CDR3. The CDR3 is CASSTHLAGYNEQFF. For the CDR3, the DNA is TGTGCCAGCAGCACCCATCTAGCGGGGTACAATGAGCAGTTCTTC. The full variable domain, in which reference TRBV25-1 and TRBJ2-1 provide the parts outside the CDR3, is EADIYQTPRYLVIGTGKKITLECSQTMGHDKMYWYQQDPGMELHLIHYSYGVNSTEKGDLSSESTVSRIRTEHFPLTLESARPSHTSQYLCASSTHLAGYNEQFFGPGTRLTVL.

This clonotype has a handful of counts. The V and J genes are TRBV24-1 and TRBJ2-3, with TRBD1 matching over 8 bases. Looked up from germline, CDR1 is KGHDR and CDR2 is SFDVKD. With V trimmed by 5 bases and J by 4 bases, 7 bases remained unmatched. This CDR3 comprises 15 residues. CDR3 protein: CATSVGQGAADTQYF. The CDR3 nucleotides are TGTGCCACCAGTGTTGGGCAGGGGGCAGCAGATACGCAGTATTTT.

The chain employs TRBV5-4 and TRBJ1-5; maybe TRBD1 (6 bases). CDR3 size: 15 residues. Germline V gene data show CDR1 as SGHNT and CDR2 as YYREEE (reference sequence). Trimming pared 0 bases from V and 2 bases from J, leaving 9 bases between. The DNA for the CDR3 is TGTGCCAGCAGCTTGGCGCCAGGGGGCAATCAGCCCCAGCATTTT. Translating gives CASSLAPGGNQPQHF. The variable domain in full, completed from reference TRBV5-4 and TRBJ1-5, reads ETGVTQSPTHLIKTRGQQVTLRCSSQSGHNTVSWYQQALGQGPQFIFQYYREEENGRGNFPPRFSGLQFPNYSSELNVNALELDDSALYLCASSLAPGGNQPQHFGDGTRLSIL.

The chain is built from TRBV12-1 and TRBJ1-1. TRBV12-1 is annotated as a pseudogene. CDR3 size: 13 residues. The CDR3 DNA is TGTGCCAGCAGCTTTCCGGACGGCACTGAAGCTTTCTTT. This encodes CASSFPDGTEAFF.

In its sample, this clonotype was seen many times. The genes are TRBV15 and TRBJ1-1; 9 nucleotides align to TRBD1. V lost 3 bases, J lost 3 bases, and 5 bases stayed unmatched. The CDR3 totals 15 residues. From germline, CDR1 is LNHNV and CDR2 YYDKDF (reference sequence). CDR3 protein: CATSRPTGGHTEAFF. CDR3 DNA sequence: TGTGCCACCAGCAGGCCGACAGGGGGGCACACTGAAGCTTTCTTT.

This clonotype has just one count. The CDR3 sequence: CASSVGTNTEAFF. The DNA of the CDR3 is TGTGCCAGCAGCGTAGGAACTAACACTGAAGCTTTCTTT. The rearrangement links TRBV9 to TRBJ1-1, with unresolved D. Trimming removed 0 bases at V and 2 bases at J, with 5 bases between. The germline CDR1 and CDR2 sequences are SGDLS and YYNGEE. The CDR3 runs to 13 residues.

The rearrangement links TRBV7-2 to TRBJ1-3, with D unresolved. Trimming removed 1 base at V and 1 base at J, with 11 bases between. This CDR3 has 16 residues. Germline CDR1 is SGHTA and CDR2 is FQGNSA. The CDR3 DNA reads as TGTGCCAGCAGCTTAGAAGTGGTGACATCTGGAAACACCATATATTTT. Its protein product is CASSLEVVTSGNTIYF.

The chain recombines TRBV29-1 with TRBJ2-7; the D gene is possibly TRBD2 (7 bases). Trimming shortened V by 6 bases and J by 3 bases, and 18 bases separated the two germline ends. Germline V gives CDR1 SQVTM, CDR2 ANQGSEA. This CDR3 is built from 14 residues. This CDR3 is CSVGGTPDLYEQYF. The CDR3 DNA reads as TGCAGCGTGGGAGGGACACCCGACCTCTACGAGCAGTACTTC.

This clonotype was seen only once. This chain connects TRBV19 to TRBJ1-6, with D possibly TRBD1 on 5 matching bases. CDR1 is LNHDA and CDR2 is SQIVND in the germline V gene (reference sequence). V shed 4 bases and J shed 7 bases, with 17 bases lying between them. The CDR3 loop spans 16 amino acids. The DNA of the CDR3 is TGTGCCAGTAGTACCAGGGACCGCCTTGAGAATTCACCCCTCCACTTT. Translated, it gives CASSTRDRLENSPLHF.

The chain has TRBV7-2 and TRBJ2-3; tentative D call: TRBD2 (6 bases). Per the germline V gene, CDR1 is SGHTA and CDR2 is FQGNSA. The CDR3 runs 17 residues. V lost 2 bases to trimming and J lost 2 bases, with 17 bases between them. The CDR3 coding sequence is TGTGCCAGCAGCTTAATTGGGTCGGGAGCGAACACAGATACGCAGTATTTT. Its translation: CASSLIGSGANTDTQYF.

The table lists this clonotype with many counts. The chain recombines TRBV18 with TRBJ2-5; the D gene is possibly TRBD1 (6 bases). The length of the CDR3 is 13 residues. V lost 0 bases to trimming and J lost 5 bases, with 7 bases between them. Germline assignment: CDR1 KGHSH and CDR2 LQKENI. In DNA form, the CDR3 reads TGTGCCAGCTCACCACCGCAGGGGGAGACCCAGTACTTC. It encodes CASSPPQGETQYF.

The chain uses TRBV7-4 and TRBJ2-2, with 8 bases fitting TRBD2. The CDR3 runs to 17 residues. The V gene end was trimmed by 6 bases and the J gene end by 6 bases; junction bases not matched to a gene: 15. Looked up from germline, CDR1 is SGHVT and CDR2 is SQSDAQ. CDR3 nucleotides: TGTGCCAGCAGGCCTGAACTTACGGGAGGGATGGCCGGGGAGCTGTTTTTT. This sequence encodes CASRPELTGGMAGELFF.

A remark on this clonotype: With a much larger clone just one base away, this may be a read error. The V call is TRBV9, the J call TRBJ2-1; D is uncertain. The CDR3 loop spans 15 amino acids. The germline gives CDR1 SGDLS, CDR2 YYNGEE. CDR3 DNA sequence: TGTGCCAGCAGCGTAGGTGGTAGCCACTACAATGAGCAGCTCTTC. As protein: CASSVGGSHYNEQLF.

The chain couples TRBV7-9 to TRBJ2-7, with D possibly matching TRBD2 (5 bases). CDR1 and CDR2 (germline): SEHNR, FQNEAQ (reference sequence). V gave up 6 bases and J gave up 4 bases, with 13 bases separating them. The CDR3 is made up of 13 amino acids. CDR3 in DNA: TGTGCCAGCAGTGAAGCCTCGGGGTACGAGCAGTACTTC. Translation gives CASSEASGYEQYF.

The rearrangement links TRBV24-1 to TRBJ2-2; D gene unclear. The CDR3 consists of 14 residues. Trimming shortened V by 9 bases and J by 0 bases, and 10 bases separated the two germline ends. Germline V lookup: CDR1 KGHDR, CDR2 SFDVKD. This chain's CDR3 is CATARTANTGELFF. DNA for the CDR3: TGTGCCACCGCAAGGACGGCGAACACCGGGGAGCTGTTTTTT.

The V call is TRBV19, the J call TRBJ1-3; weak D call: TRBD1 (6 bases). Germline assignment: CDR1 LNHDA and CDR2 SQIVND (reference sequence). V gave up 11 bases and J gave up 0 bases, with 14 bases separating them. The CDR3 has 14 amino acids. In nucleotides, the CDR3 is TGTGCCTCCCAAGGGGGACGCTCTGGAAACACCATATATTTT. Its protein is CASQGGRSGNTIYF.

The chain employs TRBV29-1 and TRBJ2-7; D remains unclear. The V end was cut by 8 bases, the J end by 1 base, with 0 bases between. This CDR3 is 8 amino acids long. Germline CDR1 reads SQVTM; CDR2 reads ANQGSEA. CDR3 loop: CSSYEQYF. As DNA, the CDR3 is TGCAGCTCCTACGAGCAGTACTTC.

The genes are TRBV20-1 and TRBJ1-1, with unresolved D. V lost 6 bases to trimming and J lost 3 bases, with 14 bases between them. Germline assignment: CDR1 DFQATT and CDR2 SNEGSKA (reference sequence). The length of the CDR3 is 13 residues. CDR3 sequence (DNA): TGCAGTGCCCCCGGGGTCGGGGACACTGAAGCTTTCTTT. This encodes CSAPGVGDTEAFF.

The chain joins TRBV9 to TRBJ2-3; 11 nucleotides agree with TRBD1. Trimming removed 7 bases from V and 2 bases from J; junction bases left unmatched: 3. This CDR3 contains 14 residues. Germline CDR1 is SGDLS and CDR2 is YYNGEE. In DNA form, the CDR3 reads TGTGCCAGCGTGGGACAGGGGGACACAGATACGCAGTATTTT. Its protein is CASVGQGDTDTQYF. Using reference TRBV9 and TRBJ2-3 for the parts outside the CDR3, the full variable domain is DSGVTQTPKHLITATGQRVTLRCSPRSGDLSVYWYQQSLDQGLQFLIQYYNGEERAKGNILERFSAQQFPDLHSELNLSSLELGDSALYFCASVGQGDTDTQYFGPGTRLTVL.

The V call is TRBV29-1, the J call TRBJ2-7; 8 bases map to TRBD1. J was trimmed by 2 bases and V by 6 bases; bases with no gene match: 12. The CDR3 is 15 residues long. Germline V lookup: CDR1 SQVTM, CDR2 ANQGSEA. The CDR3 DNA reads TGCAGCGTGCGACAGGGGTTTTTAGGACCCTACGAGCAGTACTTC. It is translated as CSVRQGFLGPYEQYF.

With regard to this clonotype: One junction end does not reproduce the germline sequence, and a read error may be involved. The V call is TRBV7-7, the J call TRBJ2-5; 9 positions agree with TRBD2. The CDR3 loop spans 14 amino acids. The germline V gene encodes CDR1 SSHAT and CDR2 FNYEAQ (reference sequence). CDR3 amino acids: CASSVAGAQQTQYF. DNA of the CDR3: TGTGCCAGCAGCGTAGCGGGGGCTCAGCAGACCCAGTACTTC.